Presented here are 12 T cell receptor beta chains from one specimen sequenced in a study of naive CD8 T cells in extremely preterm neonates. Regarding the study as a whole: Compared with older groups, preterm CDR3s were shorter, with fewer N additions and less trimming.

These receptors' targets are unknown. This table comes from immunoSEQ multiplex PCR, and its TCRdb copy is limited to in-frame clones, with some not included. The sample includes some 4,800 clones, roughly 95% of them seen just once. Extremely preterm deliveries at roughly 22-28 weeks of gestation provided the preterm samples. Material for sequencing was naive CD8+ T cells from cord blood. The receptors shown here come from a boy who was born preterm.

CDR3 protein: CASSSTDSSLGYTF. The CDR3 DNA reads as TGTGCCAGCAGCTCCACTGACAGCTCTCTTGGCTACACCTTC. The genes are TRBV28 and TRBJ1-2; weak D call: TRBD1 (5 bases). Germline V gene data show CDR1 as MDHEN and CDR2 as SYDVKM. The CDR3 consists of 14 residues. V dropped 6 bases and J dropped 7 bases, with 18 bases sitting between them.

This chain links TRBV5-1 with TRBJ1-2, with TRBD1 identical over 7 bases. V lost 2 bases and J lost 2; bases outside the gene matches: 3. CDR1 is SGHRS, CDR2 YFSETQ, per germline. This CDR3 is built from 14 residues. The CDR3 region is CASSFLTGNYGYTF. In nucleotides, the CDR3 is TGCGCCAGCAGCTTTTTGACAGGGAACTATGGCTACACCTTC.

This clone was recorded only once. The chain carries TRBV20-1 and TRBJ2-1; a weak D match, TRBD1 (6 bases). Trimming took 4 bases from V and 8 from J, leaving 6 bases between them. This CDR3 comprises 10 residues. Germline CDR1 and CDR2: DFQATT and SNEGSKA (reference sequence). The CDR3 protein is CSATGDEQFF. DNA of the CDR3: TGCAGTGCTACAGGGGATGAGCAGTTCTTC.

The chain is built from TRBV6-1 and TRBJ2-1, with D hard to call. Germline-derived CDR1 and CDR2 are MNHNS and SASEGT. CDR3 length equals 11 residues. V gave up 8 bases and J gave up 7 bases, with 9 bases separating them. CDR3 amino acids: CASYHGNEQFF. The CDR3 DNA is TGTGCCAGCTACCACGGGAATGAGCAGTTCTTC.

The chain recombines TRBV7-9 with TRBJ1-2; D not certain. Germline CDR1 is SEHNR and CDR2 is FQNEAQ (reference sequence). V lost 0 bases to trimming and J lost 8 bases, with 7 bases between them. The CDR3 covers 12 residues. This CDR3 reads CASSLALNGYTF. CDR3 coding DNA: TGTGCCAGCAGCTTAGCGCTAAACGGCTACACCTTC.

This clone was detected once. V and J are TRBV9 and TRBJ2-5; TRBD2 agrees at 7 bases. Germline CDR1 and CDR2: SGDLS and YYNGEE. V lost 4 bases, J lost 1 base, and 7 bases stayed unmatched. This CDR3 spans 15 amino acids. CDR3 loop: CASSPFRTSQETQYF. Written as DNA, the CDR3 is TGTGCCAGCAGCCCCTTTAGGACTAGCCAAGAGACCCAGTACTTC. The full variable domain, completed using reference TRBV9 and TRBJ2-5, is DSGVTQTPKHLITATGQRVTLRCSPRSGDLSVYWYQQSLDQGLQFLIQYYNGEERAKGNILERFSAQQFPDLHSELNLSSLELGDSALYFCASSPFRTSQETQYFGPGTRLLVL.

This clone was observed a single time. The rearrangement joins TRBV7-9 to TRBJ2-1; 8 bases map to TRBD2. J was trimmed by 4 bases and V by 5 bases; bases with no gene match: 16. This CDR3 has 18 amino acids. Germline V gene data show CDR1 as SEHNR and CDR2 as FQNEAQ (reference sequence). CDR3 residues: CASSTPGVASGLYNEQFF. CDR3 nucleotides: TGTGCCAGCAGCACCCCTGGGGTGGCTAGCGGGCTTTACAATGAGCAGTTCTTC. Looking up the rest from reference TRBV7-9 and TRBJ2-1 gives the full variable domain: DTGVSQNPRHKITKRGQNVTFRCDPISEHNRLYWYRQTLGQGPEFLTYFQNEAQLEKSRLLSDRFSAERPKGSFSTLEIQRTEQGDSAMYLCASSTPGVASGLYNEQFFGPGTRLTVL.

The chain couples TRBV30 to TRBJ1-2; unclear D gene. Germline values: CDR1 GTSNPN, CDR2 SVGIG (reference sequence). V was shortened by 8 bases and J by 3 bases, with 13 bases between the two germline ends. The CDR3 consists of 12 residues. DNA for the CDR3: TGTGCCCTAGTGGGGTCGCACTATGGCTACACCTTC. This sequence encodes CALVGSHYGYTF.

Remarks on this clone: Germline and junction disagree at one end, which may indicate a read error. The J gene is TRBJ2-1, the V gene TRBV6-4; 8 nucleotides align to TRBD2. Germline-derived CDR1 and CDR2 are MRHNA and SNTAGT. The CDR3 covers 13 residues. CDR3 bases: TGTGCTAGCAGTGACGGGACTAGCAATGAGCAGTTCTTC. It yields the protein CASSDGTSNEQFF.

The chain joins TRBV30 to TRBJ2-1, with 11 bases matching TRBD2. CDR3 size: 13 residues. V lost 0 bases, J lost 8 bases, and 0 bases stayed unmatched. Germline V gives CDR1 GTSNPN, CDR2 SVGIG (reference sequence). The CDR3 reads CAWSVLAGDEQFF. The CDR3 region has the DNA TGTGCCTGGAGTGTACTAGCGGGAGATGAGCAGTTCTTC.

This chain connects TRBV5-6 to TRBJ2-7; weak D call: TRBD1 (6 bases). Trimming shortened V by 2 bases and J by 6 bases, and 6 bases separated the two germline ends. Germline V gives CDR1 SGHDT, CDR2 YYEEEE. The CDR3 length is 11 residues. CDR3 sequence: CASSLGGEQYF. The DNA for the CDR3 is TGTGCCAGCAGCTTAGGGGGCGAGCAGTACTTC.

This chain connects TRBV19 to TRBJ1-1; D perhaps matches TRBD1 (6 bases). V dropped 5 bases and J dropped 7 bases, with 14 bases sitting between them. The length of the CDR3 is 13 residues. From germline, CDR1 is LNHDA and CDR2 SQIVND (reference sequence). The CDR3 reads CASSVTGSGEAFF. CDR3 DNA: TGTGCCAGTAGTGTAACAGGGTCAGGTGAAGCTTTCTTT. Drawing the rest from reference TRBV19 and TRBJ1-1, the complete variable domain is DGGITQSPKYLFRKEGQNVTLSCEQNLNHDAMYWYRQDPGQGLRLIYYSQIVNDFQKGDIAEGYSVSREKKESFPLTVTSAQKNPTAFYLCASSVTGSGEAFFGQGTRLTVV.